This T cell receptor beta chain was sequenced during a study of cytomegalovirus exposure and HLA in healthy donors (dated by TCRdb to 2017 to 2019). For context, the study as a whole: According to an earlier analysis of a few hundred of the donors, about 170 million T cells yielded 100 million or so unique TCR beta sequences and 276 Gb of sequence data. Approximately 330 gigabases of sequencing data and around 80 million unique TCR sequences made up an early release that covered roughly 670 HLA-typed donors. Among the roughly 390 genotyped donors, around 81% belonged to the genetic ancestry cluster associated with self-reported Caucasian donors. The study aimed to test whether signatures of past pathogen exposure could be identified by cataloging public T cell receptors. Using immunosequencing, the study profiled T cell repertoires from roughly 650 subjects and related those repertoires to cytomegalovirus serostatus. In addition to the first cohort of around 670 subjects, a separate validation cohort of 100 to 150 different subjects was used. High-throughput TCR immunosequencing, statistical association of individual TCRs with disease status, and machine learning were combined to predict cytomegalovirus infection status. A later analysis re-analyzed previously published TCR beta repertoires from roughly 600 donors and added high-resolution HLA genotyping to study TCR occurrence patterns. Rather than using new phenotypic data, the later analysis identified candidate immune exposures from TCR beta sequences and from how often those sequences occurred across donors. An earlier analysis of approximately 500 of the donors applied high-throughput TCR beta sequencing to assess whether each TCR beta V gene segment acted as functional or pseudogenic. Donor age, sex, ethnicity and CMV serostatus were compiled together with the repertoire data. Genome-wide SNP genotypes for about three fifths of the roughly 670 donors were used in a later genetic analysis, which treated that subset as a discovery cohort. Every repertoire in the discovery cohort had been generated on one and the same sequencing platform. HLA typing covered class I and class II loci at four-digit resolution. The number of typed donors differed by locus: about 629-630 for A, B, C, DRB1 and DQB1; some 500 for DQA1; 600 to 610 for DPA1; and roughly 490 for DPB1. Five DR-DQ haplotypes were handled as single units for association and clustering, since linkage in the cohort was strong. Among some 400 genotyped donors of the cohort, an average of approximately 250,000 unique TCR beta nucleotide sequences were sequenced per donor, roughly 20% of them non-productive. On the study overall, not on this receptor specifically: The classifier was reported to diagnose cytomegalovirus status with high specificity and sensitivity in both the original cohort and the validation cohort. Because the 87-base-pair reads could not distinguish some IMGT-functional V segments, including TRBV6-2 and TRBV6-3, those segments were excluded. The presence/absence analyses assumed that sequencing depth was roughly uniform across donors, and that assumption may not be true. A later analysis found that most CMV-associated TCR beta chains appeared HLA-restricted, with HLA associations seemingly driven largely by CMV exposure. Linkage disequilibrium might explain the correlated functional status among segregating V segments, but an unknown experimental factor could not be ruled out. According to the authors, the approach could potentially be generalized to other disease states and immunological phenotypes. In a later genetic analysis, a missense DCLRE1C variant was associated with V-gene and J-gene trimming of TCR beta chains, and the association was replicated in an independent cohort. Because some donors lacked HLA typing at each locus, the association tests relied only on the typed subset. This cohort had only TCR beta chains sequenced, and the lack of alpha or paired-chain data limited which features could be detected. Because counts were too low, more than 15 rarely observed V segments, including chromosome 9 orphons, were left out of the earlier analysis of some 640 of the donors. According to a later analysis, TCR association rates differed among HLA loci, with DRB1 alleles showing the most associated TCRs and HLA-C alleles showing the fewest. Assigning TCR associations to individual alleles was difficult when HLA alleles, especially DR and DQ, strongly co-occurred. According to a later analysis, parvovirus B19, influenza, CMV and Epstein-Barr virus appeared linked to several top co-occurrence clusters. A later genetic analysis reported fewer N-insertions in productive TCRs among donors in an Asian-associated ancestry cluster than the roughly 620-donor mean. Broadly in line with IMGT annotations, most TCR beta V segments showed up in productive rearrangements about 90% or about 30% of the time in an earlier analysis of around 550 of the donors. A further reported finding was that TCR beta sequences accurately predicted the HLA-A and HLA-B alleles for most subjects in the first cohort. The only immune exposure information available for the cohort was CMV serostatus. A later analysis found that HLA-associated TCR beta chains were more clonally expanded and had lower generation probabilities than equally common non-associated chains. Three of the identified cytomegalovirus-associated TCR beta chains were confirmed in vitro to be specific for cytomegalovirus antigens. Most TCR sequences were observed very rarely across donors, whereas some public TCRs were present in many individuals. A cluster of highly shared sequence variants was judged likely to represent a technical artifact of the sequencing pipeline. The study listed 164 TCR beta chains as associated with cytomegalovirus. A later analysis associated about 17,000 TCR beta sequences with specific HLA alleles at a false discovery rate of 0.05.

The library was made by the immunoSEQ multiplex PCR assay. A mixture of 60 forward primers for TCR Vbeta segments and 13 reverse primers for TCR Jbeta segments was used in the multiplex PCR. The CDR3 region of rearranged TCR beta genes was amplified from genomic DNA by a multiplex PCR assay. The Illumina HiSeq System was used to sequence the amplified TCR beta libraries as 87-base-pair reads. Per the source publication's procedure: Across the 500 to 750 repertoires, a later analysis counted approximately 75 million unique TCR beta chains, roughly 11 million of which were shared by at least two donors. To remove PCR and sequencing errors, raw reads were error-corrected and collapsed into unique sequences using a nearest-neighbor algorithm that merged closely related sequences. V, D and J gene segments were assigned by aligning CDR3 sequences to IMGT reference sequences. For a sequence to be retained, at least a six-nucleotide match to both a V gene segment and a J gene segment was required. Rearrangements were classified as productive when the CDR3 lacked stop codons and remained in frame with V and J, and all other rearrangements were classified as non-productive. CDR3 was defined by IMGT convention, running from the second conserved V-encoded cysteine to the conserved J-encoded phenylalanine. In an earlier analysis of around 640 of the donors, sequences lacking an unambiguous match to a single V gene segment were excluded. In an earlier analysis of several hundred of the donors, a V segment was called functional when productive rearrangements were above 56.7%, and segregating when the standard deviation between donors exceeded 5%. A statistical classification framework was built for diagnosing cytomegalovirus status from the catalog of TCR beta chain sequences. In a later analysis, TCR nucleotide sequences were compared against IMGT/GENE-DB human TR gene sequences so that V and J genes could be assigned. In a later analysis, CDR3 sequences and most-parsimonious VDJ recombination scenarios were assigned using the TCRdist pipeline. In a later analysis, each TCR beta chain was defined by its CDR3 amino acid sequence together with its V-gene family, and reads lacking a unique V-gene family were excluded. As a way to deal with suspected cross-contamination and a sequencing artifact, a later analysis dropped 640 or so nucleotide sequences that were highly shared and had low generation probability. In a later analysis, a clonal expansion index was calculated for each public chain from normalized within-repertoire ranks of inferred template counts. Generation probabilities in a later analysis came from a VDJ recombination model fitted to out-of-frame rearrangements, and those results were checked against IGoR. In a later analysis, hypergeometric tests were used to score TCR-TCR, TCR-HLA and TCR-CMV co-occurrence, with a repertoire-size bias correction applied to TCR pairs. To estimate false discovery rates, a later analysis permuted the HLA or CMV assignments 20 times. In a later analysis, co-occurring TCRs were grouped using DBSCAN, and TCRdist sequence similarity was added for clustering within HLA-allele-positive subsets. Repertoires with fewer than 30,000 or more than 120,000 public chains, plus five repertoires with anomalous nucleotide sharing, were excluded from co-occurrence clustering. In TCRdb, the immuneACCESS table is reduced to in-frame sequences with V and J assigned. These tables do not hold every clone; where another copy was compared, an unresolved V gene accounts for under half, and the others remain unexplained. That table is the source of V, J and clone size, and D and trimming were worked out from the DNA. The sample table contains around 150,000 clones; only one count was recorded for around 74% of them. The ten largest clones capture 1.3% to 1.5% of the sample.

The cohort was made up of 650 to 700 healthy bone marrow donors. All cohort members were sampled while nominally healthy, although unrecorded immune exposures were likely present. The donor was CMV seronegative and was included in the group of hundreds of seronegative cohort members. A peripheral blood sample was provided by each donor, and peripheral blood mononuclear cells were used for TCR beta sequencing. The Qiagen DNeasy Blood Extraction Kit was used to extract genomic DNA from the blood cell samples. The CDR3 measures 13 amino acids from cysteine to phenylalanine. Only CDR3 DNA remains: 39 bases, in frame from the first base. The V end loses 6 bases and the J end loses 5 bases, and a stretch of 11 bases separates them. Via the germline V gene (reference sequence), CDR1 is MNHNY and CDR2 SVGAGI. Points on this clone: What antigen it recognizes has not been identified. No much larger clone exists at a distance of one base, and base qualities are not known.

The rearranged segments are TRBV6-6 and TRBJ1-5, and TRBD1 may be the D gene, going by 6 matching bases. The specimen was PBMCs. The TCR was taken from a woman aged 30 to 39 in good health and CMV-seronegative. In nucleotide form, the sequence is TGTGCCAGCAGGGACAGCCGAGATCAGCCCCAGCATTTT. This sequence encodes CASRDSRDQPQHF.